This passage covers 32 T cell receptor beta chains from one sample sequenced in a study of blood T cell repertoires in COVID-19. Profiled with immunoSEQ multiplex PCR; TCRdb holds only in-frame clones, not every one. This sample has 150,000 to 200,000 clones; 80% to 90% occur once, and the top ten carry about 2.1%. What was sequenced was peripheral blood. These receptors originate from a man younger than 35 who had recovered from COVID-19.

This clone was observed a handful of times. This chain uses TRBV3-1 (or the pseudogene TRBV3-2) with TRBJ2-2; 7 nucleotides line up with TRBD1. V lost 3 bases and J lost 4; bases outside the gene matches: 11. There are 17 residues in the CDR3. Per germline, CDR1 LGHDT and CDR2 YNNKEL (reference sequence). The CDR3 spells CASSHQGQRRGTGELFF. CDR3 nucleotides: TGTGCCAGCAGCCACCAGGGACAGCGAAGGGGCACCGGGGAGCTGTTTTTT.

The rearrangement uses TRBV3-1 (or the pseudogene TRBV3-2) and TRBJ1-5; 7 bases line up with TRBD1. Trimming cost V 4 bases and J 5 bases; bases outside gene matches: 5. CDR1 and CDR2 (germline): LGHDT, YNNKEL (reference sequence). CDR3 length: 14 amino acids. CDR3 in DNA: TGTGCCAGCAGCCCCGACAGGGTCGATCAGCCCCAGCATTTT. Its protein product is CASSPDRVDQPQHF.

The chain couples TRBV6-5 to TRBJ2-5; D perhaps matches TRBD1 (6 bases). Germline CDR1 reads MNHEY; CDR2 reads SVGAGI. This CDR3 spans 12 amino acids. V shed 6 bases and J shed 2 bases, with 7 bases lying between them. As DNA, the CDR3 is TGTGCCAGCAGAGGACAGCAAGAGACCCAGTACTTC. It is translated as CASRGQQETQYF.

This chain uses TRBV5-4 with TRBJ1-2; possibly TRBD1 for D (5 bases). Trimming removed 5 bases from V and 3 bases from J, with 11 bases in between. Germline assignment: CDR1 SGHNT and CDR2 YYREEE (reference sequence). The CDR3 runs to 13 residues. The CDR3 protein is CASRAGGDYGYTF. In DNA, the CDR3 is TGTGCCAGCAGAGCCGGGGGGGACTATGGCTACACCTTC.

The CDR3 loop is CASSLVRQGRNTEAFF. CDR3 nucleotides: TGTGCCAGCAGCTTGGTGAGGCAGGGAAGGAACACTGAAGCTTTCTTT. The rearrangement uses TRBV5-8 and TRBJ1-1, with a tentative D call TRBD1 (5 bases). The CDR3 runs 16 residues. Germline V gene data show CDR1 as SGHTS and CDR2 as YDEGEE. Trimming took 0 bases from V and 1 from J, leaving 13 bases between them.

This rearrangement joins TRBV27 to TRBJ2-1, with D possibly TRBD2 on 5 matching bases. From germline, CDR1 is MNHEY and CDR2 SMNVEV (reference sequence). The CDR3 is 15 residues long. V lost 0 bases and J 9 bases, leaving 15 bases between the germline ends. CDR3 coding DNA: TGTGCCAGCAGTTTATCCGGTTTTGGGGAGCGTGAGCAGTTCTTC. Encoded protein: CASSLSGFGEREQFF.

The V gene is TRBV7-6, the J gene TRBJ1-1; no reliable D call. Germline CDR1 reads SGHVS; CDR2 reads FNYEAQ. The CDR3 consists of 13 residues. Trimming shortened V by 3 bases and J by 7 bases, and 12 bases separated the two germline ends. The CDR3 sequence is CASSLDTAYEAFF. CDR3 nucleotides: TGTGCCAGCAGCTTGGATACAGCCTATGAAGCTTTCTTT. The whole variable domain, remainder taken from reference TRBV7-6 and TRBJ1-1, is GAGVSQSPRYKVTKRGQDVALRCDPISGHVSLYWYRQALGQGPEFLTYFNYEAQQDKSGLPNDRFSAERPEGSISTLTIQRTEQRDSAMYRCASSLDTAYEAFFGQGTRLTVV.

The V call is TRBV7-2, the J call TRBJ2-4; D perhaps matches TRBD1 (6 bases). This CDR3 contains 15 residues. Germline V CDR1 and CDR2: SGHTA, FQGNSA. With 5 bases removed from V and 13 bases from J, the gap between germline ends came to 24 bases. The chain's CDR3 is CASSLYLEKGQGQYF. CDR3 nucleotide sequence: TGTGCCAGCAGCCTATACCTAGAAAAGGGGCAGGGGCAGTACTTC.

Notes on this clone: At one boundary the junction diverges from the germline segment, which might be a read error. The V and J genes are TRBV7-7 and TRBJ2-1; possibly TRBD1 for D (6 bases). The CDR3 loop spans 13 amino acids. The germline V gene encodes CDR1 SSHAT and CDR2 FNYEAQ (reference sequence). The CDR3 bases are TGTGCTAGCAGCCAAGACAGGAGCCATGAGCAGTTCTTC. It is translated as CASSQDRSHEQFF.

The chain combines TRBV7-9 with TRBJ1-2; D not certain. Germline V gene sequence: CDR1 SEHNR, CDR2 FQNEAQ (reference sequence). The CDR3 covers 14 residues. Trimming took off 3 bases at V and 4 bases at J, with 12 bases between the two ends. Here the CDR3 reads CASSFAQTIYGYTF. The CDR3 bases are TGTGCCAGCAGCTTCGCACAGACAATCTATGGCTACACCTTC.

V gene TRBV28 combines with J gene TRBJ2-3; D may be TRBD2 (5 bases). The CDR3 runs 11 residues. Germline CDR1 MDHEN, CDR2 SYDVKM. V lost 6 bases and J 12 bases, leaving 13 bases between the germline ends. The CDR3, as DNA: TGTGCCAGCAGCCCAAAGCGGCTCCAGTATTTT. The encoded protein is CASSPKRLQYF.

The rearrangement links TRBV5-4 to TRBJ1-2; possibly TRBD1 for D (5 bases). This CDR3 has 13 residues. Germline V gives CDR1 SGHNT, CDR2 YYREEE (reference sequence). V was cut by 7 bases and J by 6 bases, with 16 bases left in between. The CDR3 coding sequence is TGTGCCAGCGCCAGAAAGGGGAGGGATGGCTACACCTTC. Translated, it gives CASARKGRDGYTF.

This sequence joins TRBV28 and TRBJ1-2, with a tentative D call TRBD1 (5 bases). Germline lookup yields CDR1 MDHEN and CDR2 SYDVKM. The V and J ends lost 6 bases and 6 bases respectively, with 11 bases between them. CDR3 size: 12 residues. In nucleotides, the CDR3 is TGTGCCAGCAGCCTCGGGGGAGATGGCTACACCTTC. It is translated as CASSLGGDGYTF.

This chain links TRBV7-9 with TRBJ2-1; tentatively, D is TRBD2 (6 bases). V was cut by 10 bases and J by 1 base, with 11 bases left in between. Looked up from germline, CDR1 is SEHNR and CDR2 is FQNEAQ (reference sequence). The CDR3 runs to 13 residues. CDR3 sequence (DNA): TGTGCCACCTACGGGAGATCCTACAATGAGCAGTTCTTC. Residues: CATYGRSYNEQFF.

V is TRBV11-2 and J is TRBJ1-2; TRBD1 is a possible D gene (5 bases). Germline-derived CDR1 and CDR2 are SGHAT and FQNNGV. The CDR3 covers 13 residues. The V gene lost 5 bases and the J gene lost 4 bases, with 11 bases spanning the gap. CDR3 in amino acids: CASSPGGSYGYTF. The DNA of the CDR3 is TGTGCCAGCAGCCCGGGGGGAAGCTATGGCTACACCTTC.

In nucleotides, the CDR3 is TGTGCCAGCAGTGAATATGGACTCCCAGGGGGGTACGAGCAGTACTTC. As protein: CASSEYGLPGGYEQYF. The chain carries TRBV25-1 and TRBJ2-7, with D perhaps matching TRBD1 (7 bases). Germline V gene lookup returns CDR1 MGHDK and CDR2 SYGVNS. V was trimmed by 0 bases and J by 4 bases, leaving 16 bases between them. This CDR3 spans 16 amino acids.

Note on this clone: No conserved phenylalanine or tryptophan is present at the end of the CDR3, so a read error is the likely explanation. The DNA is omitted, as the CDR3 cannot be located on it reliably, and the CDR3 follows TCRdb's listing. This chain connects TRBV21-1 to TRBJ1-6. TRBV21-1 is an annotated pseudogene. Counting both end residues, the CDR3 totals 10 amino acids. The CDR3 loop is CASSKGRSRI.

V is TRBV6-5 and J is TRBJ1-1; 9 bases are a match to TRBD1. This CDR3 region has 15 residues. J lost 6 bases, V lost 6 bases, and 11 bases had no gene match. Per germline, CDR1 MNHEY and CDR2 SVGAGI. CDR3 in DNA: TGTGCCAGCAGCCGCCCCGGGACAGGGTCGGCTGAAGCTTTCTTT. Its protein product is CASSRPGTGSAEAFF.

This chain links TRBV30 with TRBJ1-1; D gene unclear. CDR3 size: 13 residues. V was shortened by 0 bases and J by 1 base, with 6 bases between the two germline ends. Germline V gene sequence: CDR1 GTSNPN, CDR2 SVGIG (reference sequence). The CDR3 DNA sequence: TGTGCCTGGAGTGTGGCAGGGAACACTGAAGCTTTCTTT. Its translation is CAWSVAGNTEAFF.

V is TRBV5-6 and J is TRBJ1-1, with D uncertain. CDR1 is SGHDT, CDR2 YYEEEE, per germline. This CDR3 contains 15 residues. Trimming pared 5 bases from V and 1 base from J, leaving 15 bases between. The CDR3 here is CASSPSNWRNTEAFF. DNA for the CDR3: TGTGCCAGCAGTCCTTCAAACTGGAGGAACACTGAAGCTTTCTTT.

The CDR3 loop reads CASSQELARAKNIQYF. The CDR3 DNA sequence: TGCGCCAGCAGCCAAGAACTAGCGAGAGCCAAAAACATTCAGTACTTC. The chain combines TRBV4-3 with TRBJ2-4; 7 bases are shared with TRBD2. V lost 0 bases, J lost 0 bases, and 2 bases stayed unmatched. This CDR3 comprises 16 residues. Germline-derived CDR1 and CDR2 are LGHNA and YSLEER.

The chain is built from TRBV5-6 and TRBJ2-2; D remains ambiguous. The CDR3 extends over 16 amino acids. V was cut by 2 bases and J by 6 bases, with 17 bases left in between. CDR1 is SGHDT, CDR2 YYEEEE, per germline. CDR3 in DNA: TGTGCCAGCAGCTTCAGTGTCGTGGTTTTGTCCGGGGAGCTGTTTTTT. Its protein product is CASSFSVVVLSGELFF.

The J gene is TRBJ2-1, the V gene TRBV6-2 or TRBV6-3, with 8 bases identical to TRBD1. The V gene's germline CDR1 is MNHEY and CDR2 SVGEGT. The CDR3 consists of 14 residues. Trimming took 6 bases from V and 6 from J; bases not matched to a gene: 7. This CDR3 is CASSGRQGANEQFF. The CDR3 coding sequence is TGTGCCAGCAGCGGTCGGCAGGGGGCCAATGAGCAGTTCTTC.

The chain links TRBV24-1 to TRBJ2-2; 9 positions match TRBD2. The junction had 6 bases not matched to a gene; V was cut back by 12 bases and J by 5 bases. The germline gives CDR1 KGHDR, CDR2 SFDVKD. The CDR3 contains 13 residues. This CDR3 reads CASAGGETGELFF. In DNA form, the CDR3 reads TGTGCCTCCGCGGGAGGGGAAACCGGGGAGCTGTTTTTT.

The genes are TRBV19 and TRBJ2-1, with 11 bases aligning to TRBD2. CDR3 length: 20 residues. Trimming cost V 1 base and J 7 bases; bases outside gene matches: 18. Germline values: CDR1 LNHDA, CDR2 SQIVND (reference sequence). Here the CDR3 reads CASSIVGQGLLAGVRNEQFF. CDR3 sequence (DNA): TGTGCCAGTAGTATAGTGGGGCAGGGGTTACTAGCGGGAGTGAGGAATGAGCAGTTCTTC.

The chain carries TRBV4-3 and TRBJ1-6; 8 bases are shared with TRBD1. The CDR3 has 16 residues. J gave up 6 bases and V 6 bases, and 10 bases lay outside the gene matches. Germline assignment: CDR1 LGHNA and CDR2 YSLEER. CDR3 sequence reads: CASRKGPGQVNSPLHF. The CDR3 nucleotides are TGCGCCAGCAGGAAAGGGCCGGGACAGGTTAATTCACCCCTCCACTTT.

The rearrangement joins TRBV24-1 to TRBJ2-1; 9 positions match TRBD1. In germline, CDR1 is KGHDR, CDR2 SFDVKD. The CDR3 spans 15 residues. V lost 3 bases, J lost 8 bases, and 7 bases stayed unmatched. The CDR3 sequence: CATSDPGQGFDEQFF. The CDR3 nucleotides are TGTGCCACCAGTGATCCAGGACAGGGGTTTGATGAGCAGTTCTTC.

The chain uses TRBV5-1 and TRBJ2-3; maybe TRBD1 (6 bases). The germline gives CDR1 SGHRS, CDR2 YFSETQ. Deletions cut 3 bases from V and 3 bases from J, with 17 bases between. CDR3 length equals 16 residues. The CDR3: CASSSLTGGETDTQYF. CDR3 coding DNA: TGCGCCAGCAGCTCGCTGACAGGCGGAGAAACAGATACGCAGTATTTT.

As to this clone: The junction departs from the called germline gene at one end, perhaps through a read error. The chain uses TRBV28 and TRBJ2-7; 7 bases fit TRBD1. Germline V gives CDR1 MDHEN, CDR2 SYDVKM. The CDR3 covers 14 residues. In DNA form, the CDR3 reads TGTGCCAGCACTTTACCGGGACAGTCCTACGAGCAGTACTTC. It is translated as CASTLPGQSYEQYF. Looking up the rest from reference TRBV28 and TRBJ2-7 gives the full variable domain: DVKVTQSSRYLVKRTGEKVFLECVQDMDHENMFWYRQDPGLGLRLIYFSYDVKMKEKGDIPEGYSVSREKKERFSLILESASTNQTSMYLCASTLPGQSYEQYFGPGTRLTVT.

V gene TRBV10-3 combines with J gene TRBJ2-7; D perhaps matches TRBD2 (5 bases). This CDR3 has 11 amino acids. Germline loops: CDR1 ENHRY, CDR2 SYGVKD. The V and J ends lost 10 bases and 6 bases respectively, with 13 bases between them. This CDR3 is CATGELSEQYF. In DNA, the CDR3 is TGTGCCACCGGGGAGTTATCCGAGCAGTACTTC.

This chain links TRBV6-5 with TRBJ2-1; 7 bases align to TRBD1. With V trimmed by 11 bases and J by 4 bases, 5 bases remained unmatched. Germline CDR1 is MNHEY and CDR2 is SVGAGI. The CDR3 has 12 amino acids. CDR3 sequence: CAPWTGYNEQFF. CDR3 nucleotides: TGTGCCCCCTGGACAGGTTACAATGAGCAGTTCTTC.

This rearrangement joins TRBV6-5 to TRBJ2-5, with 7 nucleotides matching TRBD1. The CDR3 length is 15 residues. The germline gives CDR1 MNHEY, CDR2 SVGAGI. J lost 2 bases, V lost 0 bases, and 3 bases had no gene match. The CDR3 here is CASSYSWGQQETQYF. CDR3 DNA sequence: TGTGCCAGCAGTTACTCTTGGGGACAGCAAGAGACCCAGTACTTC.